This T cell receptor (beta chain) originates from a study of T cell responses to AZD1222 COVID-19 vaccine. Study results and caveats: The CD4 TCRs associated with vaccination extended across spike and predominated at 160-218 and 743-854.

As concerns this clone: What it binds is unknown.

TCRdb's copy holds only in-frame clones and misses some; the assay was immunoSEQ multiplex PCR. The sample consists of 80,000 to 90,000 clones, 70% to 90% of them appearing once. The receptor was derived from an adult in good health. The material was peripheral blood, obtained on day 0 of MenACWY control vaccination.

In DNA form, the CDR3 reads TGTGCCAGCAGCTACAGGAACACTGAAGCTTTCTTT. Encoded protein: CASSYRNTEAFF. The chain links TRBV12-3 or TRBV12-4 to TRBJ1-1; no reliable D call. Trimming removed 6 bases from V and 1 base from J, with 6 bases in between. The length of the CDR3 is 12 residues.